This T cell receptor (beta chain) was identified in a study of immune characteristics of hereditary and idiopathic chronic pancreatitis. Looking at the study overall: The study profiled local pancreatic immune cells and TCRbeta repertoires in hereditary and idiopathic chronic pancreatitis compared with control organ donor pancreases. TCRbeta sequencing covered about 5 control pancreases, roughly 7 hereditary chronic pancreatitis pancreases and 6 idiopathic chronic pancreatitis pancreases. Minimal in vitro experimental manipulation of pancreas-infiltrating T cells was the reason the gDNA-based approach was selected. What the study reported, not specific to this receptor: Differences in Vbeta-Jbeta gene family usage, including TRBV10, TRBV19, TRBV23 and TRBV5, were found between hereditary and idiopathic chronic pancreatitis. Chronic pancreatitis caused by alcohol use was excluded from the study. Compared with controls, TCRbeta repertoire diversity was significantly higher and clonality was lower in both chronic pancreatitis groups. Patient tissue was available only at the time of TPIAT, so disease duration differences may have influenced immune findings. Among 13 chronic pancreatitis patients, higher numbers of productive TCR rearrangements went along with higher disease severity scores, showing a positive correlation.

A word on this clone: Its target antigen remains unknown. No qualities accompany the bases; no much larger clone lies one base away.

From the germline V gene, CDR1 is ENHRY and CDR2 is SYGVKD. The V and J ends are trimmed by 0 bases and 0 bases, leaving 4 bases between them. Including cysteine and phenylalanine, the CDR3 has 14 amino acids. The CDR3 DNA has 42 bases and is translated from base 1. Chronic pancreatitis pancreas tissue was obtained from patients undergoing total pancreatectomy with islet autotransplantation (TPIAT). None of the chronic pancreatitis patients included in the study had a known history of diabetes. For TCRbeta sequencing, genomic DNA was extracted directly from bulk pancreas tissue, without T cell sorting. No particular cause of disease was identified in patients with idiopathic chronic pancreatitis. At two US centers, pancreas tissues from patients and organ donors were collected on a consecutive basis. Library preparation used the immunoSEQ multiplex PCR assay. The TCRbeta CDR3 region and adjacent sequences were amplified and sequenced from pancreatic genomic DNA. From the authors' description of their analysis: Productive clonality and productive rearrangement counts were measured along with repertoire diversity, which was expressed as a mean normalized Shannon-Wiener index. Control and chronic pancreatitis repertoire metrics were compared by means of the nonparametric Mann-Whitney U test. CDR3beta sequences with identical amino acid composition and length across subjects were defined as shared clonotypes. Held by TCRdb, this immuneACCESS table contains in-frame sequences only and omits some clones. Under half of the omission traces to an unresolved V gene where checked; the cause of the rest is unknown. The V and J calls and clone size come from that table; D and trimming were worked out from the DNA. The sample table records just over 950 clones; about 71% of these occur just once. The ten most abundant clones make up 16% of the sample.

This receptor was taken from a human donor with chronic pancreatitis. Sequenced material: pancreas tissue with idiopathic chronic pancreatitis. Read against the paper, the sample's cell subset or site label means: chronic pancreatitis without an identified cause. The chain employs TRBV10-3 and TRBJ2-3, with the D gene call left open. The bases read TGTGCCATCAGTGAGTCGGCTAGCACAGATACGCAGTATTTT. Translation gives CAISESASTDTQYF.